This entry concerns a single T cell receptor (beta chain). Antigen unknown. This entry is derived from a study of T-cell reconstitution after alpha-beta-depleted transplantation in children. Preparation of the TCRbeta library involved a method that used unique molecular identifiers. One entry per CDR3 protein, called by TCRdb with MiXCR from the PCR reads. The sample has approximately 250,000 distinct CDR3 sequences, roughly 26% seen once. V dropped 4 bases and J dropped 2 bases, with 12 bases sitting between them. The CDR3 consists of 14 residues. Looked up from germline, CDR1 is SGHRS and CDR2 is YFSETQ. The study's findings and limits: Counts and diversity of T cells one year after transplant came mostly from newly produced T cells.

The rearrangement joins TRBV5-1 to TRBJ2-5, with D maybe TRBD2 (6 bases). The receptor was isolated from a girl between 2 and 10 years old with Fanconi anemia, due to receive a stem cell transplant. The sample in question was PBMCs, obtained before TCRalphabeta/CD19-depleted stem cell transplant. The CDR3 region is CASSMGGGQETQYF. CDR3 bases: TGCGCCAGCAGCATGGGTGGGGGGCAAGAGACCCAGTACTTC.